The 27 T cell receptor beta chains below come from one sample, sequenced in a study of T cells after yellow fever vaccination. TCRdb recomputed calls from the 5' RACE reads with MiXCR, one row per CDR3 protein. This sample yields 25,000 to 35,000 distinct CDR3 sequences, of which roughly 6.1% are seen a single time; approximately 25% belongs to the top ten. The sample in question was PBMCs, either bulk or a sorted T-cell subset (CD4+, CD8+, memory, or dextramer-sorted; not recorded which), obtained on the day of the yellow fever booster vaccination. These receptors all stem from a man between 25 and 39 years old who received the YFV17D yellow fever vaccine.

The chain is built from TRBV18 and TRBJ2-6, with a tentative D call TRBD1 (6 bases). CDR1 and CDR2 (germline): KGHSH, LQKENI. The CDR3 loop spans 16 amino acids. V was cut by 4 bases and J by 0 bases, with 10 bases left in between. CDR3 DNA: TGTGCCAGCTCACTCACAGGGAGCTCTGGGGCCAACGTCCTGACTTTC. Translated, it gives CASSLTGSSGANVLTF.

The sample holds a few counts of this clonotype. CDR3 sequence: CASSQDRGQNQPQHF. The CDR3 DNA is TGCGCCAGCAGTCAGGACAGGGGGCAGAATCAGCCCCAGCATTTT. The V and J genes are TRBV23-1 and TRBJ1-5; 11 nucleotides align to TRBD1. TRBV23-1 is noted as an ORF with a role that remains uncertain. CDR3 size: 15 residues. With 3 bases clipped from V and 4 bases from J, the junction kept 2 bases outside the gene matches.

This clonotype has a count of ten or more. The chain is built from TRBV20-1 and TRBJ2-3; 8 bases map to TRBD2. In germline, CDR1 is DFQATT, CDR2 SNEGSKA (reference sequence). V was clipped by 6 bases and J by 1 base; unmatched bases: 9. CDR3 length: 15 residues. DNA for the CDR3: TGCAGTGCCGACCGGGCTAGCGGGCGCACAGATACGCAGTATTTT. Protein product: CSADRASGRTDTQYF.

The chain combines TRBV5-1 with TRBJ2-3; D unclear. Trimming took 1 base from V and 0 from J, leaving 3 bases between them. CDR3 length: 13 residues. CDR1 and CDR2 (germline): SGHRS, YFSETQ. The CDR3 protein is CASSLYSTDTQYF. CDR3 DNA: TGCGCCAGCAGCTTGTACAGCACAGATACGCAGTATTTT.

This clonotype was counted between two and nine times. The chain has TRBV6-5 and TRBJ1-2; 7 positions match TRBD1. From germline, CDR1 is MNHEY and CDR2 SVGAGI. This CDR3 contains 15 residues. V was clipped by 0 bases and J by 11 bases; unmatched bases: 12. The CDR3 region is CASSYSRGGNPSYTF. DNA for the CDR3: TGTGCCAGCAGTTACTCGCGAGGGGGCAACCCCTCTTACACCTTC.

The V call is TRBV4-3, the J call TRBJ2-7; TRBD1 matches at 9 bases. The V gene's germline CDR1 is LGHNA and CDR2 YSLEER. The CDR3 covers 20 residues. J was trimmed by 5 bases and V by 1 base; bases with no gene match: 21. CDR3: CASSQALIVGGRTGADEQYF. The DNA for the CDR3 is TGCGCCAGCAGCCAAGCTTTGATAGTGGGTGGGAGGACAGGGGCCGACGAGCAGTACTTC.

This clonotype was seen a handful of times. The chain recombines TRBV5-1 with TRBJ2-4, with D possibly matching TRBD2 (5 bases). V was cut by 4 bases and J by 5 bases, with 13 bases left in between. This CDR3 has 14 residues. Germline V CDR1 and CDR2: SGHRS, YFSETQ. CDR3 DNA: TGCGCCAGCAGCCACCAAATGAGGGAAAACATTCAGTACTTC. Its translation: CASSHQMRENIQYF.

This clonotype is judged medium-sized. The CDR3 DNA reads TGTGCCAGCAGCAAAGCGACAGGGGGCTCCTACAATGAGCAGTTCTTC. This codes for CASSKATGGSYNEQFF. This rearrangement joins TRBV21-1 to TRBJ2-1. TRBV21-1 is a known pseudogene. The CDR3 totals 16 residues.

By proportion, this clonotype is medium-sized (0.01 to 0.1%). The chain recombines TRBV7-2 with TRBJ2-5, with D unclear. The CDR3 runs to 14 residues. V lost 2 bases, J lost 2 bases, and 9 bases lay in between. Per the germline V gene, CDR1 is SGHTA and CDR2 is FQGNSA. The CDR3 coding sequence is TGTGCCAGCAGCTTAAACAGAAATCAAGAGACCCAGTACTTC. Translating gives CASSLNRNQETQYF. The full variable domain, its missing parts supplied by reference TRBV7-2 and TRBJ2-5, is GAGVSQSPSNKVTEKGKDVELRCDPISGHTALYWYRQSLGQGLEFLIYFQGNSAPDKSGLPSDRFSAERTGGSVSTLTIQRTQQEDSAVYLCASSLNRNQETQYFGPGTRLLVL.

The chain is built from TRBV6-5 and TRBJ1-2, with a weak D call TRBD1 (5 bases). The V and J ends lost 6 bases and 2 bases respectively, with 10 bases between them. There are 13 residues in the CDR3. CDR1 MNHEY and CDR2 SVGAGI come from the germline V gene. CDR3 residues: CASSPGSNYGYTF. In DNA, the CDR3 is TGTGCCAGCAGCCCAGGGTCGAACTATGGCTACACCTTC.

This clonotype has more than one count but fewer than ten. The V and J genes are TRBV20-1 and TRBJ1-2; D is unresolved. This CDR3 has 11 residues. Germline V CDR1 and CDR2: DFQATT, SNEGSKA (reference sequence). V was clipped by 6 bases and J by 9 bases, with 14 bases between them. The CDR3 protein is CSANSPSSYTF. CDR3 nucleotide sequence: TGCAGTGCAAACTCTCCTTCCAGCTACACCTTC.

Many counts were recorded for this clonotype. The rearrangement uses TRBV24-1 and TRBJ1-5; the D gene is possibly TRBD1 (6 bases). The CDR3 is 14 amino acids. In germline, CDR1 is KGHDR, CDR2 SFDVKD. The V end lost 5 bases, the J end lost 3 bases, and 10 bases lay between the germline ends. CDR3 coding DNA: TGTGCCACCAGTGGGGACAACTACAATCAGCCCCAGCATTTT. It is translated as CATSGDNYNQPQHF.

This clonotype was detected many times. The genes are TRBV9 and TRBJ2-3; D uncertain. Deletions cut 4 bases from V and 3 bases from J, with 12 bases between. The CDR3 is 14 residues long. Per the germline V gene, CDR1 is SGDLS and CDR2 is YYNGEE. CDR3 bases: TGTGCCAGCAGCCTTCAGACTTATACAGATACGCAGTATTTT. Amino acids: CASSLQTYTDTQYF. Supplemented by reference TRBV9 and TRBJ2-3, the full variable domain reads DSGVTQTPKHLITATGQRVTLRCSPRSGDLSVYWYQQSLDQGLQFLIQYYNGEERAKGNILERFSAQQFPDLHSELNLSSLELGDSALYFCASSLQTYTDTQYFGPGTRLTVL.

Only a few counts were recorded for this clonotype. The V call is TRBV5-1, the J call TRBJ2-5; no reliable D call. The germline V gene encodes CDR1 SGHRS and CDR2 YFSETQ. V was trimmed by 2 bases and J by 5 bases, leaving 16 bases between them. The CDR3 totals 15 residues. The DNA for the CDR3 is TGCGCCAGCAGCTTTTCACGAAATAAAGGGGAGACCCAGTACTTC. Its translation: CASSFSRNKGETQYF.

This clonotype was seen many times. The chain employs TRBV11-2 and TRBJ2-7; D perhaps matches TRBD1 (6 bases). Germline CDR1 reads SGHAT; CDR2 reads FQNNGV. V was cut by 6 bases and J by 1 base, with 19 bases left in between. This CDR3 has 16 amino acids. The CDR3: CASSRIRGTGSYEQYF. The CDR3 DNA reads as TGTGCCAGCAGTCGAATCAGGGGAACTGGGTCCTACGAGCAGTACTTC.

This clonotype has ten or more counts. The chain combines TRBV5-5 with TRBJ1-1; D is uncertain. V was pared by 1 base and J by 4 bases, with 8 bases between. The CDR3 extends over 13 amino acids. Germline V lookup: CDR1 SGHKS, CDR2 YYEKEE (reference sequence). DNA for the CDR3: TGTGCCAGCAGCTTGAGGGTTAGCACTGAAGCTTTCTTT. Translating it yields CASSLRVSTEAFF. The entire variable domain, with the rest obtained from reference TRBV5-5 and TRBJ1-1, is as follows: DAGVTQSPTHLIKTRGQQVTLRCSPISGHKSVSWYQQVLGQGPQFIFQYYEKEERGRGNFPDRFSARQFPNYSSELNVNALLLGDSALYLCASSLRVSTEAFFGQGTRLTVV.

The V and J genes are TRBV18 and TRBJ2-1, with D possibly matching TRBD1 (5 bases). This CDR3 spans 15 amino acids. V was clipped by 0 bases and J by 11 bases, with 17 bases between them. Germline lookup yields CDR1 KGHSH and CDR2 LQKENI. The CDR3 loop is CASSPPGQLTMKQFF. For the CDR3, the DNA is TGTGCCAGCTCACCACCGGGGCAGCTAACAATGAAGCAGTTCTTC.

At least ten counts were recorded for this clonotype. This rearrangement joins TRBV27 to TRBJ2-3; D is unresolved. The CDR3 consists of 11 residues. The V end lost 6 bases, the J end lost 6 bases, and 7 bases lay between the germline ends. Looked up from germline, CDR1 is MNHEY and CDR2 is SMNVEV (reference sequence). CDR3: CASSWTDTQYF. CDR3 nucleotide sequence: TGTGCCAGCAGCTGGACGGATACGCAGTATTTT.

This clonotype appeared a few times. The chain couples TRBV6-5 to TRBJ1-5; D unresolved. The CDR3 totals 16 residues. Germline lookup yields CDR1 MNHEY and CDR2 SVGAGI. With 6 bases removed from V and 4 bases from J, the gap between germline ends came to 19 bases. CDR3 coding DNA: TGTGCCAGCAGCCACACCATGGGCCTAGGGAATCAGCCCCAGCATTTT. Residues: CASSHTMGLGNQPQHF.

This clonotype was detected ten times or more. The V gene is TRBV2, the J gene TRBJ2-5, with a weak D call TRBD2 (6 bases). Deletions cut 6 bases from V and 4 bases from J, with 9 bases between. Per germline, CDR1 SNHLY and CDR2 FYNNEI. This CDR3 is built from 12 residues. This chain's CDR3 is CASRPLAETQYF. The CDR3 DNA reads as TGTGCCAGCAGACCACTAGCAGAGACCCAGTACTTC.

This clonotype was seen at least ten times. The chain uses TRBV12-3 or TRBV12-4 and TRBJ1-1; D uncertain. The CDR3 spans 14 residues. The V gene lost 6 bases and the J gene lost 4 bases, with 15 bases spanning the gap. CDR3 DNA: TGTGCCAGCAGCTTCGACACGGTCCGCACTGAAGCTTTCTTT. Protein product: CASSFDTVRTEAFF.

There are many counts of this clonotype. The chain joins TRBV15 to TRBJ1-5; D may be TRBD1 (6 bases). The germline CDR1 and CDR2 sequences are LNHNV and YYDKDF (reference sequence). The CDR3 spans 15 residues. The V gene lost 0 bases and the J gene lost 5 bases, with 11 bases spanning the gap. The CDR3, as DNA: TGTGCCACCAGCAGAGATTCGGGGGGCTATCAGCCCCAGCATTTT. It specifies CATSRDSGGYQPQHF.

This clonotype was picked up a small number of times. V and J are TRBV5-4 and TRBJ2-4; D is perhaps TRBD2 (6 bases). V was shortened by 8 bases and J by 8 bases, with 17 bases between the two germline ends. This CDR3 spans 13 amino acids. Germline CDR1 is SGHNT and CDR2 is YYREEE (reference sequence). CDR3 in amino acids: CASQEGHGDIQYF. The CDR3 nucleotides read TGTGCCAGTCAGGAGGGCCATGGGGACATTCAGTACTTC.

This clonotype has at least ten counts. The CDR3: CASSVGQGGNEQFF. DNA for the CDR3: TGCGCCAGCAGTGTTGGGCAGGGAGGAAATGAGCAGTTCTTC. The gene calls are TRBV5-1 and TRBJ2-1, with D perhaps TRBD2 (6 bases). Germline CDR1 SGHRS, CDR2 YFSETQ. This CDR3 is built from 14 residues. V lost 5 bases, J lost 7 bases, and 16 bases lay in between.

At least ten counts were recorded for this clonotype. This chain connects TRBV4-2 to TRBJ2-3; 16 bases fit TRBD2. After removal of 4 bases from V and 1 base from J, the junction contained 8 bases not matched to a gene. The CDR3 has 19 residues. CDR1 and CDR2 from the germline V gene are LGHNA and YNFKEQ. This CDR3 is CASSRNPGLAGGGTDTQYF. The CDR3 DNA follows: TGTGCCAGCAGCCGCAATCCGGGACTAGCGGGAGGGGGCACAGATACGCAGTATTTT.

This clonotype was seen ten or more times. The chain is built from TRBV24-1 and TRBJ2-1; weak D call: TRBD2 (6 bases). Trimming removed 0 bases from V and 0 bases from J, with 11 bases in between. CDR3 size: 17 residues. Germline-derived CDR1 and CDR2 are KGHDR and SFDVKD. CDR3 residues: CATSDLPSAYSYNEQFF. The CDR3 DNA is TGTGCCACCAGTGATTTGCCTAGCGCCTACTCCTACAATGAGCAGTTCTTC.

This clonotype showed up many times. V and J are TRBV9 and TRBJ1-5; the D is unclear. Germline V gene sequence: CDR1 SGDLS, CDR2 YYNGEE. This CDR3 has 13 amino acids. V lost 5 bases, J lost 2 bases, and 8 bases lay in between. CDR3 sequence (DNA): TGTGCCAGCAGTGTCAAGGGCAATCAGCCCCAGCATTTT. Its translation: CASSVKGNQPQHF.